A selection of T cell receptor beta chains follows, all from one sample in a study of Ad26.COV2.S vaccination and SARS-CoV-2 variants. Here immunoSEQ multiplex PCR was the method, and the copy in TCRdb shows in-frame clones only, minus some. The table includes about 350,000 clones, around 83% detected once. The sequencing used peripheral blood, collected in a trial of Ad26.COV2.S vaccine versus placebo. These receptors all come from a person between 18 and 65 years old who received the Ad26.COV2.S COVID-19 vaccine or a placebo. The CDR3 runs from the conserved cysteine through the conserved F or W. A D gene is named only where the DNA matches it firmly. For some rows the clone size is stated as once, few or many, or as a class when expanded; others skip it.

TRBJ2-4 TRBV3-1/TRBV3-2 - - CASSPDSHIQYF TGTGCCAGCAGCCCGGATTCCCACATTCAGTACTTC
TRBJ2-3 TRBV29-1 - - CSDLTAVAPDTQYF TGCAGCGACCTCACGGCGGTCGCCCCAGATACGCAGTATTTT
TRBJ1-5 TRBV27 - - CASSLSVNQPQHF TGTGCCAGCAGTTTATCGGTCAATCAGCCCCAGCATTTT
TRBJ2-2 TRBV18 - - CASSPGLTGAGELFF TGTGCCAGCTCACCGGGACTCACAGGCGCCGGGGAGCTGTTTTTT
TRBJ1-1 TRBV9 - - CASSPRRVGEAFF TGTGCCAGCAGCCCTCGACGGGTAGGTGAAGCTTTCTTT
TRBJ1-5 TRBV11-3 - - CASSFYGRGDSNQPQHF TGTGCCAGCAGCTTTTACGGGAGGGGGGATAGCAATCAGCCCCAGCATTTT
TRBJ2-7 TRBV6-5 - - CASSRAGGTSNEQYF TGTGCCAGCAGTCGCGCAGGGGGGACTAGTAACGAGCAGTACTTC
TRBJ2-2 TRBV10-3 once TRBD1 CAIRGDRAGGELFF TGTGCCATCAGGGGGGACAGGGCCGGCGGGGAGCTGTTTTTT
TRBJ2-1 TRBV19 - TRBD2 CASQWTSGYNEQFF TGTGCCAGTCAATGGACTAGCGGGTACAATGAGCAGTTCTTC
TRBJ1-6 TRBV11-2 - TRBD1 CASSLQGTGGISPLHF TGTGCCAGCAGCTTACAGGGGACAGGGGGCATTTCACCCCTCCACTTT
TRBJ1-5 TRBV2 - - CASSETGDPNQPQHF TGTGCCAGCAGTGAAACGGGGGATCCGAATCAGCCCCAGCATTTT
TRBJ2-1 TRBV5-1 - TRBD1 CASSAGQGRNNEQFF TGCGCCAGCAGCGCGGGACAGGGGCGTAACAATGAGCAGTTCTTC
TRBJ2-2 TRBV24-1 many TRBD2 CATSDWNSGRATGELFF TGTGCCACCAGTGATTGGAATAGCGGGAGGGCCACCGGGGAGCTGTTTTTT
TRBJ2-2 TRBV19 - TRBD1 CASSIFWDRGVELFF TGTGCCAGTAGTATCTTTTGGGACAGGGGAGTTGAGCTGTTTTTT